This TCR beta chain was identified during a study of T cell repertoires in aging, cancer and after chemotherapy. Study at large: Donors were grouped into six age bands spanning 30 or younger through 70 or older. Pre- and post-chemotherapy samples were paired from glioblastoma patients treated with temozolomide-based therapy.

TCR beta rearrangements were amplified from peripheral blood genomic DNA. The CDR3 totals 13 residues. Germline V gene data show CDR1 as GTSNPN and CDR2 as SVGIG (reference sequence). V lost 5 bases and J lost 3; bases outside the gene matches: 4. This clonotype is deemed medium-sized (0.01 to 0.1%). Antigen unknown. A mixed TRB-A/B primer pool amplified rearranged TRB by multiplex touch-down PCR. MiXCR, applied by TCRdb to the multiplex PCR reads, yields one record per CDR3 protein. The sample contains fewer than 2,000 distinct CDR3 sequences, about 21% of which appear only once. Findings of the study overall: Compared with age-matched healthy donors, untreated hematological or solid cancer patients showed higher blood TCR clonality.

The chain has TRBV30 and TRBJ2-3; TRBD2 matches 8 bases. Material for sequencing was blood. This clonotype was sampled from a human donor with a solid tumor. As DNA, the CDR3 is TGTGCCTGGGACCCGGGGGGGACAGATACGCAGTATTTT. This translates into CAWDPGGTDTQYF. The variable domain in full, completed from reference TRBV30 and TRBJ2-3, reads SQTIHQWPATLVQPVGSPLSLECTVEGTSNPNLYWYRQAAGRGLQLLFYSVGIGQISSEVPQNLSASRPQDRQFILSSKKLLLSDSGFYLCAWDPGGTDTQYFGPGTRLTVL.